This T cell receptor (beta chain) was identified in a study of monozygotic twins with inflammatory bowel disease. Notes on the study in general: IBD patients share fewer clonotypes with other people than healthy twins do, especially with disease activity.

Blood (approximately 2.3 ml) was collected from every donor individually. In the case of this clonotype: Its antigen is unknown.

TCRdb re-called the 5' RACE reads and catalogs CDR3 proteins one per entry, DNA excluded. This sample's table reports more than 350,000 distinct CDR3 sequences. This CDR3 comprises 13 residues. Germline loops: CDR1 SEHNR, CDR2 FQNEAQ (reference sequence). This chain connects TRBV7-9 to TRBJ2-1; TCRdb's D call, TRBD2, is unchecked because there is no DNA. This clonotype originated in a human donor with ulcerative colitis or Crohn's disease, or a healthy co-twin of an affected twin (not recorded which). Sequenced sample: blood. The CDR3 region is CASSLGLFYEQFF.